The 28 T cell receptor beta chains in this list originate from one sample, sequenced in a study of memory CD4+ T cells and cytomegalovirus serostatus. Sequencing used immunoSEQ multiplex PCR; TCRdb keeps in-frame clones, though not all of them. The sample records about 31,000 clones, about three quarters being singletons. Single viable CD3+CD4+CD8-CD45RO+ cells were sorted as the memory CD4+ T cells. The sequencing input was memory CD4+ T cells from blood. Source of these receptors: an adult in good health and CMV-seronegative. Some clones in this sample may be carry-over from other donors' samples.

Only one count was recorded for this clone. V and J are TRBV11-2 and TRBJ2-3, with 12 bases matching TRBD2. Germline assignment: CDR1 SGHAT and CDR2 FQNNGV. This CDR3 region has 15 residues. V lost 1 base, J lost 7 bases, and 3 bases stayed unmatched. CDR3 amino acids: CASSLASGGAYTQYF. The CDR3 DNA follows: TGTGCCAGCAGCTTAGCTAGCGGGGGGGCCTATACGCAGTATTTT.

The CDR3, as DNA: TGTGCCAGCACCCGGAGACTATACAATAATTCACCCCTCCACTTT. Its translation: CASTRRLYNNSPLHF. The rearrangement links TRBV28 to TRBJ1-6; D gene ambiguous. Trimming took off 7 bases at V and 5 bases at J, with 15 bases between the two ends. CDR3 length: 15 residues. The germline V gene has CDR1 MDHEN and CDR2 SYDVKM.

In nucleotides, the CDR3 is TGTGCCAGCAGTCTGACAAATATGAACACTGAAGCTTTCTTT. Translating it yields CASSLTNMNTEAFF. The chain links TRBV6-1 to TRBJ1-1; no firm D call. The CDR3 consists of 14 residues. V dropped 5 bases and J dropped 0 bases, with 10 bases sitting between them. The germline V gene has CDR1 MNHNS and CDR2 SASEGT.

This chain links TRBV19 with TRBJ2-3; 10 nucleotides align to TRBD1. The CDR3 is 15 amino acids. Losses at the gene ends were 10 bases for V and 8 bases for J; bases not matched to a gene: 15. Looked up from germline, CDR1 is LNHDA and CDR2 is SQIVND (reference sequence). The CDR3 bases are TGTGCCACACACACGGGACAGGGGAACCAAGTTACGCAGTATTTT. This sequence encodes CATHTGQGNQVTQYF. Based on the CDR3 plus reference TRBV19 and TRBJ2-3, the full variable domain is DGGITQSPKYLFRKEGQNVTLSCEQNLNHDAMYWYRQDPGQGLRLIYYSQIVNDFQKGDIAEGYSVSREKKESFPLTVTSAQKNPTAFYLCATHTGQGNQVTQYFGPGTRLTVL.

V gene TRBV6-6 combines with J gene TRBJ1-3; D unresolved. From germline, CDR1 is MNHNY and CDR2 SVGAGI (reference sequence). Trimming removed 2 bases from V and 2 bases from J, with 13 bases in between. The CDR3 length is 16 residues. The CDR3 nucleotides read TGTGCCAGCAGTTACGCGCCAGCTACAACTGGAAACACCATATATTTT. Protein sequence: CASSYAPATTGNTIYF.

The CDR3 loop reads CASSTSPGTGIGYGYTF. The DNA for the CDR3 is TGTGCCAGCAGCACAAGTCCCGGGACAGGGATTGGCTATGGCTACACCTTC. This chain joins TRBV13 and TRBJ1-2; 9 bases align to TRBD1. The CDR3 is made up of 17 amino acids. Germline V gene sequence: CDR1 PRHDT, CDR2 FYEKMQ (reference sequence). The ends lost 5 bases at V and 4 bases at J; junction bases unmatched: 14.

The chain employs TRBV5-1 and TRBJ1-1, with no clear D. CDR3 length: 14 residues. V shed 0 bases and J shed 10 bases, with 16 bases lying between them. CDR1 is SGHRS and CDR2 is YFSETQ in the germline V gene. The CDR3 sequence: CASSLGRIATIAFF. CDR3 bases: TGCGCCAGCAGCTTGGGCAGGATTGCAACAATAGCTTTCTTT.

The chain uses TRBV21-1 and TRBJ2-5; the table's D call of TRBD2 was not tested on the DNA. TRBV21-1 is a pseudogene. CDR3 length: 14 amino acids. In DNA, the CDR3 is TGTGCCAGCAGCAAGTCGGGGGGGAGAGAGACCCAGTACTTC. Protein sequence: CASSKSGGRETQYF.

The rearrangement links TRBV5-1 to TRBJ2-1; TRBD1 is a possible D gene (6 bases). In germline, CDR1 is SGHRS, CDR2 YFSETQ. Trimming cost V 0 bases and J 3 bases, with 10 bases left between them. This CDR3 region has 15 residues. CDR3 DNA: TGCGCCAGCAGCTTGGAAGGGACAAACTACAATGAGCAGTTCTTC. Translating it yields CASSLEGTNYNEQFF.

The CDR3 loop is CASSLLDRGGDGYTF. The DNA for the CDR3 is TGCGCCAGCAGCTTGTTAGACAGGGGAGGAGATGGCTACACCTTC. The J gene is TRBJ1-2, the V gene TRBV5-1; 8 positions agree with TRBD1. CDR1 and CDR2 from the germline V gene are SGHRS and YFSETQ. The CDR3 has 15 amino acids. Trimming removed 1 base from V and 6 bases from J; junction bases left unmatched: 8.

The J gene is TRBJ1-2, the V gene TRBV6-5; D is possibly TRBD1 (5 bases). The CDR3 consists of 13 residues. Trimming left V 7 bases short and J 8 bases short, with 17 bases between. Germline assignment: CDR1 MNHEY and CDR2 SVGAGI. CDR3 nucleotides: TGTGCCAGCATGAAAGGGGCTTCGGGCGGCTACACCTTC. Translation gives CASMKGASGGYTF.

The V call is TRBV5-1, the J call TRBJ2-5, with a tentative D call TRBD2 (6 bases). With 2 bases removed from V and 5 bases from J, the gap between germline ends came to 13 bases. This CDR3 comprises 14 residues. The germline V gene has CDR1 SGHRS and CDR2 YFSETQ. This chain's CDR3 is CASSFGEATETQYF. CDR3 sequence (DNA): TGCGCCAGCAGCTTTGGGGAGGCGACGGAGACCCAGTACTTC.

The chain uses TRBV7-6 and TRBJ1-1; no definite D call. The CDR3 runs 13 residues. Trimming removed 5 bases from V and 3 bases from J, with 10 bases in between. Germline CDR1 SGHVS, CDR2 FNYEAQ. The CDR3 nucleotides are TGTGCCAGCAGCCGCATCGGGGACACTGAAGCTTTCTTT. Protein product: CASSRIGDTEAFF.

J is TRBJ1-3 and V is TRBV4-2; the D is unclear. V was clipped by 0 bases and J by 0 bases, with 6 bases between them. The germline CDR1 and CDR2 sequences are LGHNA and YNFKEQ. The CDR3 loop spans 15 amino acids. DNA for the CDR3: TGTGCCAGCAGCCAAGACGGCAGCTCTGGAAACACCATATATTTT. As protein: CASSQDGSSGNTIYF.

A few counts support this clone. The chain couples TRBV6-1 to TRBJ1-2; D remains unclear. This CDR3 spans 17 amino acids. Germline loops: CDR1 MNHNS, CDR2 SASEGT. The ends were cut back, 0 bases at V and 4 bases at J, with 18 bases in the middle. CDR3 loop: CASSEASVAGYLYGYTF. As DNA, the CDR3 is TGTGCCAGCAGTGAAGCGTCCGTTGCGGGTTACCTCTATGGCTACACCTTC.

The table lists this clone with a count of one. The rearrangement joins TRBV21-1 to TRBJ1-6. TRBV21-1 is shown as a pseudogene. The CDR3 consists of 17 residues. CDR3 residues: CASSTLKTGPINSPLHF. As DNA, the CDR3 is TGTGCCAGCAGCACGCTGAAAACGGGACCGATTAATTCACCCCTCCACTTT.

The rearrangement links TRBV18 to TRBJ1-1; no clear D gene. V was cut by 0 bases and J by 7 bases, with 15 bases left in between. The CDR3 is 15 residues long. Germline CDR1 reads KGHSH; CDR2 reads LQKENI. The CDR3 loop is CASSPPTSTEFEAFF. CDR3 DNA: TGTGCCAGCTCACCACCCACATCTACAGAATTTGAAGCTTTCTTT.

The table lists this clone with a few counts. The chain carries TRBV4-1 and TRBJ1-2; TRBD1 aligns across 8 bases. Unmatched junction bases numbered 9, after V lost 1 base and J lost 2 bases. This CDR3 is built from 17 residues. CDR1 and CDR2 from the germline V gene are MGHRA and YSYEKL. CDR3 in amino acids: CASSQGRETGGNYGYTF. DNA of the CDR3: TGCGCCAGCAGCCAAGGCAGAGAAACAGGGGGAAACTATGGCTACACCTTC.

The chain employs TRBV27 and TRBJ1-1, with TRBD1 matching over 7 bases. The junction had 5 bases not matched to a gene; V was cut back by 2 bases and J by 5 bases. The CDR3 is made up of 14 amino acids. Germline V CDR1 and CDR2: MNHEY, SMNVEV (reference sequence). For the CDR3, the DNA is TGTGCCAGCAGTTTAGTCAGGGGGAGAACTGAAGCTTTCTTT. It specifies CASSLVRGRTEAFF.

This clone was seen a single time. This chain uses TRBV6-1 with TRBJ1-2; TRBD1 agrees at 7 bases. Germline loops: CDR1 MNHNS, CDR2 SASEGT. V shed 7 bases and J 2 bases; nucleotides not matched to a gene: 4. This CDR3 is built from 13 residues. CDR3 sequence reads: CASNPTGNYGYTF. CDR3 coding DNA: TGTGCCAGCAATCCGACAGGGAACTATGGCTACACCTTC.

V and J are TRBV7-6 and TRBJ1-1; 11 nucleotides line up with TRBD1. Germline V gene data show CDR1 as SGHVS and CDR2 as FNYEAQ. J gave up 5 bases and V 1 base, and 3 bases lay outside the gene matches. The CDR3 has 15 residues. CDR3 nucleotide sequence: TGTGCCAGCAGCTTAGAGGACAGGGGGCGGACTGAAGCTTTCTTT. This codes for CASSLEDRGRTEAFF.

The V call is TRBV4-2, the J call TRBJ1-2; 7 positions agree with TRBD1. This CDR3 is built from 14 residues. V shed 4 bases and J 8 bases; nucleotides not matched to a gene: 10. In germline, CDR1 is LGHNA, CDR2 YNFKEQ. The CDR3 coding sequence is TGTGCCAGCAGCCCTGAGGGGGCCTTGGGGGGCTACACCTTC. It codes for CASSPEGALGGYTF.

Comment on this clone: The junction does not match germline at one end; this may be a read error. The V gene is TRBV11-1, the J gene TRBJ1-1; possibly TRBD1 for D (5 bases). The length of the CDR3 is 15 residues. CDR1 is SGHAT, CDR2 FQDESV, per germline (reference sequence). CDR3 protein: CASSATGTMKTEAFF. CDR3 coding DNA: TGTGCCAGCAGCGCCACCGGGACCATGAAGACTGAAGCTTTCTTT.

The rearrangement joins TRBV28 to TRBJ1-1; no clear D gene. Germline V gene data show CDR1 as MDHEN and CDR2 as SYDVKM. This CDR3 contains 12 residues. With 6 bases removed from V and 3 bases from J, the gap between germline ends came to 8 bases. CDR3 sequence: CASRRDYTEAFF. The CDR3 DNA reads TGTGCCAGCAGACGGGATTACACTGAAGCTTTCTTT. Drawing the rest from reference TRBV28 and TRBJ1-1, the complete variable domain is DVKVTQSSRYLVKRTGEKVFLECVQDMDHENMFWYRQDPGLGLRLIYFSYDVKMKEKGDIPEGYSVSREKKERFSLILESASTNQTSMYLCASRRDYTEAFFGQGTRLTVV.

The chain carries TRBV14 and TRBJ2-7; 8 bases are a match to TRBD1. With 3 bases clipped from V and 5 bases from J, the junction kept 9 bases outside the gene matches. This CDR3 is 15 amino acids long. Germline V gene data show CDR1 as SGHDN and CDR2 as FVKESK. This chain's CDR3 is CASSHPHRGVNEQYF. In nucleotides, the CDR3 is TGTGCCAGCAGCCATCCCCACAGGGGGGTCAACGAGCAGTACTTC.

The V and J genes are TRBV28 and TRBJ1-4; 10 nucleotides agree with TRBD1. With 5 bases clipped from V and 2 bases from J, the junction kept 8 bases outside the gene matches. The CDR3 sequence is 17 residues long. Germline assignment: CDR1 MDHEN and CDR2 SYDVKM. DNA of the CDR3: TGTGCCAGCAGTACCGGGACAGGGGTTATCACTAATGAAAAACTGTTTTTT. It specifies CASSTGTGVITNEKLFF.

J is TRBJ2-2 and V is TRBV18; possible D gene TRBD2, 5 bases. The V and J ends lost 3 bases and 6 bases respectively, with 14 bases between them. Germline V gene lookup returns CDR1 KGHSH and CDR2 LQKENI. CDR3 length equals 15 residues. CDR3 sequence: CASSPTGKVAGELFF. The CDR3 DNA sequence: TGTGCCAGCTCACCGACCGGGAAAGTCGCCGGGGAGCTGTTTTTT.

The chain couples TRBV5-4 to TRBJ1-6; D gene unclear. Trimming left V 0 bases short and J 8 bases short, with 9 bases between. Germline CDR1 is SGHNT and CDR2 is YYREEE (reference sequence). CDR3 size: 14 residues. In DNA form, the CDR3 reads TGTGCCAGCAGCTTGGGCAGACCCGATTCACCCCTCCACTTT. Its translation is CASSLGRPDSPLHF.